The clone carrying this T cell receptor (beta chain) was recorded many times. The data stem from a study of Graves' ophthalmopathy and Graves' hyperthyroidism. Stable hyperthyroidism meant no progression to ophthalmopathy within 18 months of follow-up. Amplification of TCR beta CDR3 regions used RNA transcripts. RT-PCR with HTBI primers came first, then second-round multiplex PCR. From the multiplex PCR reads, TCRdb called clonotypes with MiXCR, one entry per CDR3 protein. The data contain hundreds of thousands of distinct CDR3 sequences, 22% of them singletons. The sequence was obtained from a woman aged 18-35 years with stable Graves' hyperthyroidism. Some clones in this sample may be carry-over from other donors' samples. Sequenced input: peripheral blood.

The CDR3 reads CASSLDRGGSQHF. The CDR3 region has the DNA TGTGCCAGCAGCTTAGATCGGGGGGGAAGCCAGCATTTT. The rearrangement uses TRBV11-2 and TRBJ1-5; a weak D match, TRBD1 (5 bases). Trimming stripped 0 bases from V and 12 bases from J, with 12 bases between. This CDR3 is 13 amino acids long. CDR1 and CDR2 from the germline V gene are SGHAT and FQNNGV.